This T cell receptor (beta chain) was retrieved from a study of cytomegalovirus exposure and HLA in healthy donors. Looked up from germline, CDR1 is SNHLY and CDR2 is FYNNEI. CDR3 size: 15 residues. V was pared by 5 bases and J by 4 bases, with 15 bases between. Primers included in the PCR were 60 Vbeta and 13 Jbeta primers. Measured with immunoSEQ multiplex PCR; TCRdb has only the in-frame clones, and not every one. The table records about 120,000 clones, roughly 83% of them present only once. This TCR was sampled from a man in his thirties or forties in good health and CMV-seropositive. Sequencing was carried out using PBMCs. This chain joins TRBV2 and TRBJ2-1, with D tentatively TRBD2 (6 bases). The CDR3: CASSPSGLVYNEQFF. CDR3 nucleotide sequence: TGTGCCAGCAGTCCCAGCGGGCTGGTTTACAATGAGCAGTTCTTC.